The T cell receptor beta chain under discussion was sequenced for a study of a mutant IDH1 vaccine in newly diagnosed glioma. Study-wide background: The first vaccination came 4-6 weeks after radiotherapy alone, or with temozolomide cycles. Patients' prior therapy spanned radiotherapy, temozolomide, or both; most underwent both.

Whole-study findings and limits: No link was apparently found between pseudoprogression and changes in top peripheral T cell clonotypes. It was more than 80% of patients that developed vaccine-induced immune responses.

Of note for this clone: The antigen is unknown.

Sequenced by immunoSEQ multiplex PCR; TCRdb stores in-frame clones only, minus some. The repertoire holds about 60,000 clones, with about nine tenths as singletons. Time point denoted: week 23, last vaccination. Doses consisted of 300 ug of mutant IDH1 20-mer peptide each, paired with topical imiquimod. Germline V gene sequence: CDR1 SGHRS, CDR2 YFSETQ. The CDR3 spans 17 residues. J gave up 7 bases and V 4 bases, and 18 bases lay outside the gene matches. The chain is built from TRBV5-1 and TRBJ2-7; 9 bases are a match to TRBD2. The source material was PBMCs, sampled from a glioma patient whose treatment included an IDH1 peptide vaccine. The sequence came from a man aged 35 to 55 with glioma. The DNA for the CDR3 is TGCGCCAGCAGCCGGGACAACCAGCGGGAGGTCCTCTGGGAGCAGTACTTC. Translating gives CASSRDNQREVLWEQYF. Drawing the rest from reference TRBV5-1 and TRBJ2-7, the complete variable domain is KAGVTQTPRYLIKTRGQQVTLSCSPISGHRSVSWYQQTPGQGLQFLFEYFSETQRNKGNFPGRFSGRQFSNSRSEMNVSTLELGDSALYLCASSRDNQREVLWEQYFGPGTRLTVT.